Included here is one TCR beta chain sequence, with context. At the DNA level, this CDR3 is encoded by other sequences in the same sample as well. The data originate from a study of shared clonotypes between healthy human individuals. Sequenced by immunoSEQ multiplex PCR; TCRdb stores in-frame clones only, minus some. Seen here are some 2.3 million clones, 93% observed once, and the top ten hold 0.39%. V shed 5 bases, J shed 4 bases, and the junction held 8 bases outside the gene matches. Germline V CDR1 and CDR2: LNHDA, SQIVND (reference sequence). This CDR3 comprises 15 residues. V is TRBV19 and J is TRBJ1-3; 7 positions agree with TRBD1. The receptor was isolated from a young man in good health. Some clones in this sample may be carry-over from other donors' samples. Sequencing was carried out using naive CD4+ T cells from PBMCs. Subset in this sample: CD45RA+ positively selected. CDR3 in amino acids: CASSRAGTAGNTIYF. The CDR3 DNA sequence: TGTGCCAGTAGTCGCGCCGGGACAGCCGGAAACACCATATATTTT.